What follows are 10 T cell receptor beta chains derived from one specimen sequenced in a study of Graves' ophthalmopathy and Graves' hyperthyroidism. The study amplified TCR beta CDR3 regions using RNA transcripts. The first round was an RT-PCR with HTBI primers, and the second round was a multiplex PCR. TCRdb independently ran MiXCR on the multiplex PCR reads; one entry per CDR3 protein. The sample includes hundreds of thousands of distinct CDR3 sequences, more than 20% seen only once; the top ten take under 3.5%. The sequenced material came from peripheral blood. Source of these receptors: a woman aged 18-30 years with stable Graves' hyperthyroidism.

This chain uses TRBV25-1 with TRBJ1-1; the D gene is possibly TRBD1 (6 bases). The germline CDR1 and CDR2 sequences are MGHDK and SYGVNS. The CDR3 spans 14 residues. V lost 6 bases and J 1 base, leaving 12 bases between the germline ends. The CDR3 sequence: CASRGAGANTEAFF. The CDR3 DNA follows: TGTGCCAGCAGGGGGGCAGGGGCGAACACTGAAGCTTTCTTT.

This clonotype has ten or more counts. The V gene is TRBV6-2 or TRBV6-3, the J gene TRBJ2-7; possibly TRBD1 for D (5 bases). CDR1 and CDR2 (germline): MNHEY, SVGEGT. Trimming took off 5 bases at V and 2 bases at J, with 10 bases between the two ends. There are 13 residues in the CDR3. The CDR3: CASSKGRAYEQYF. CDR3 sequence (DNA): TGTGCCAGCAGTAAGGGCAGGGCCTACGAGCAGTACTTC.

This clonotype occurred many times. This sequence joins TRBV12-3 or TRBV12-4 and TRBJ2-7, with D uncertain. This CDR3 is built from 12 residues. The V end was cut by 6 bases, the J end by 2 bases, with 8 bases between. CDR3 loop: CASRGRTYEQYF. The DNA of the CDR3 is TGTGCCAGCAGGGGAAGAACCTACGAGCAGTACTTC.

Ten or more counts support this clonotype. The V call is TRBV2, the J call TRBJ2-5, with D perhaps matching TRBD2 (5 bases). Germline values: CDR1 SNHLY, CDR2 FYNNEI. The CDR3 has 14 amino acids. V was clipped by 7 bases and J by 2 bases, with 14 bases between them. CDR3 in DNA: TGTGCCAGCAAGAGCATCCGCGGGCAAGAGACCCAGTACTTC. Translating gives CASKSIRGQETQYF.

The V gene is TRBV6-1, the J gene TRBJ2-2; D ambiguous. The CDR3 has 13 residues. Trimming removed 8 bases from V and 7 bases from J, with 14 bases in between. Germline V CDR1 and CDR2: MNHNS, SASEGT. CDR3 DNA sequence: TGTGCCAGCCAGCCCGAGTACCGCGGGGAGCTGTTTTTT. Protein sequence: CASQPEYRGELFF.

This clonotype was seen only a few times. The J gene is TRBJ1-1, the V gene TRBV3-1; TRBD1 aligns across 7 bases. This CDR3 has 13 residues. V lost 4 bases to trimming and J lost 4 bases; unmatched junction nucleotides: 3. The germline V gene has CDR1 LGHDT and CDR2 YNNKEL (reference sequence). CDR3 sequence: CASSRQGVTEAFF. CDR3 DNA: TGTGCCAGCAGCCGACAGGGAGTCACTGAAGCTTTCTTT.

In this sample, this clonotype turned up a few times. CDR3 coding DNA: TGTGCCAGCAGTGAAGCCGGGCAGTCTACTGAAGCTTTCTTT. As protein: CASSEAGQSTEAFF. V usage is TRBV6-1 and J usage is TRBJ1-1; D call uncertain. The CDR3 runs 14 residues. Per the germline V gene, CDR1 is MNHNS and CDR2 is SASEGT. The V and J ends lost 0 bases and 5 bases respectively, with 10 bases between them.

This clonotype was seen repeatedly, ten times or more. The rearrangement joins TRBV6-5 to TRBJ1-1; TRBD1 is a possible D gene (5 bases). The V gene lost 0 bases and the J gene lost 6 bases, with 8 bases spanning the gap. Germline values: CDR1 MNHEY, CDR2 SVGAGI. The CDR3 consists of 13 residues. CDR3 in amino acids: CASSYSGRAEAFF. CDR3 bases: TGTGCCAGCAGTTACTCGGGGCGAGCTGAAGCTTTCTTT.

This clonotype appeared a few times. The chain has TRBV20-1 and TRBJ2-5; maybe TRBD2 (6 bases). Germline CDR1 DFQATT, CDR2 SNEGSKA (reference sequence). This CDR3 comprises 10 residues. In DNA, the CDR3 is TGCAGCGGGAGAGGAGAGACCCAGTACTTC. Encoded protein: CSGRGETQYF.

This clonotype was counted many times. This rearrangement joins TRBV9 to TRBJ2-5; D gene ambiguous. Trimming removed 1 base from V and 5 bases from J, with 6 bases in between. The CDR3 runs to 12 residues. Germline V gene lookup returns CDR1 SGDLS and CDR2 YYNGEE. CDR3 sequence: CASSVNEETQYF. The CDR3 DNA is TGTGCCAGCAGCGTAAATGAGGAGACCCAGTACTTC.